These 28 T cell receptor beta chains originate from one sample sequenced in a study of cytomegalovirus exposure and HLA in healthy donors. 13 Jbeta primers and 60 Vbeta primers were used for the PCR. Profiled with immunoSEQ multiplex PCR; TCRdb holds only in-frame clones, not every one. The sample includes 150,000 to 160,000 clones, approximately 80% of them seen just once. The sample comprised PBMCs. The receptors were gathered from a woman aged 45-60 years in good health and CMV-seropositive.

Note on this clone: Other nucleotide sequences from this sample produce the same CDR3. The chain joins TRBV2 to TRBJ2-1, with TRBD2 matching over 12 bases. CDR1 is SNHLY and CDR2 is FYNNEI in the germline V gene. J was trimmed by 6 bases and V by 5 bases; bases with no gene match: 11. The length of the CDR3 is 17 residues. The CDR3 DNA sequence: TGTGCCAGCAGTCCTCACCTACTAGCGGGGGGAGGCAATGAGCAGTTCTTC. This encodes CASSPHLLAGGGNEQFF.

J is TRBJ1-2 and V is TRBV28; 10 positions match TRBD1. Germline CDR1 reads MDHEN; CDR2 reads SYDVKM. This CDR3 comprises 13 residues. The V and J ends lost 6 bases and 11 bases, in that order; junction bases with no gene match: 9. The DNA for the CDR3 is TGTGCCAGCAGCTCCGAAAGGACAGGGGGGTACACCTTC. Its protein is CASSSERTGGYTF.

This chain links TRBV6-1 with TRBJ1-1; a possible D gene is TRBD1 (5 bases). Trimming took 1 base from V and 3 from J, leaving 18 bases between them. The CDR3 is 17 residues long. Per the germline V gene, CDR1 is MNHNS and CDR2 is SASEGT. For the CDR3, the DNA is TGTGCCAGCAGTGAAGGGATAGGCGGGGGAACGGACACTGAAGCTTTCTTT. Residues: CASSEGIGGGTDTEAFF.

This rearrangement joins TRBV27 to TRBJ1-1; 7 bases line up with TRBD1. V shed 3 bases and J 6 bases; nucleotides not matched to a gene: 16. The germline gives CDR1 MNHEY, CDR2 SMNVEV (reference sequence). CDR3 length: 17 residues. The CDR3 DNA reads as TGTGCCAGCAGTTTGCGCGCACTGACAGGGAAGAGCGCTGAAGCTTTCTTT. Encoded protein: CASSLRALTGKSAEAFF.

This chain uses TRBV4-3 with TRBJ1-4, with 8 bases lining up with TRBD1. Germline loops: CDR1 LGHNA, CDR2 YSLEER. The CDR3 is made up of 18 amino acids. With V trimmed by 1 base and J by 1 base, 8 bases remained unmatched. CDR3: CASSQVAKQGGTNEKLFF. CDR3 bases: TGCGCCAGCAGCCAAGTCGCGAAACAGGGGGGAACTAATGAAAAACTGTTTTTT.

The V call is TRBV7-6, the J call TRBJ2-7, with D perhaps TRBD1 (5 bases). CDR3 length: 17 residues. The germline V and J ends were trimmed by 2 bases and 4 bases, with 21 bases remaining between them. Germline CDR1 reads SGHVS; CDR2 reads FNYEAQ. CDR3 nucleotides: TGTGCCAGCAGCTTAAGGTTGGCAGGGTCGGATAGTTACGAGCAGTACTTC. It translates to CASSLRLAGSDSYEQYF.

V is TRBV14 and J is TRBJ2-7; TRBD2 matches at 8 bases. With V trimmed by 3 bases and J by 2 bases, 6 bases remained unmatched. CDR1 and CDR2 from the germline V gene are SGHDN and FVKESK. The CDR3 extends over 15 amino acids. DNA of the CDR3: TGTGCCAGCAGCCACCTTAGCGGGGTACCCTACGAGCAGTACTTC. Its translation: CASSHLSGVPYEQYF.

As regards this clone: At one of its ends the junction is not consistent with the germline gene, which may arise from a read error. The chain has TRBV5-4 and TRBJ1-2; TRBD1 aligns across 7 bases. Per germline, CDR1 SGHNT and CDR2 YYREEE (reference sequence). The CDR3 contains 13 residues. CDR3 sequence: CASSLNRGVGYTF. DNA for the CDR3: TGTGCCAGCAGCTTGAACAGGGGAGTTGGCTACACCTTT. The full variable domain, rest sourced from reference TRBV5-4 and TRBJ1-2, is ETGVTQSPTHLIKTRGQQVTLRCSSQSGHNTVSWYQQALGQGPQFIFQYYREEENGRGNFPPRFSGLQFPNYSSELNVNALELDDSALYLCASSLNRGVGYTFGSGTRLTVV.

The gene calls are TRBV29-1 and TRBJ1-2, with D hard to call. The CDR3 spans 10 residues. Trimming stripped 6 bases from V and 8 bases from J, with 10 bases between. CDR1 is SQVTM and CDR2 is ANQGSEA in the germline V gene. The CDR3 loop reads CSVFGRGYTF. CDR3 nucleotides: TGCAGCGTGTTCGGGAGAGGCTACACCTTC.

The chain has TRBV5-6 and TRBJ2-7, with D possibly TRBD2 on 6 matching bases. Looked up from germline, CDR1 is SGHDT and CDR2 is YYEEEE. This CDR3 region has 16 residues. With 1 base removed from V and 1 base from J, the gap between germline ends came to 15 bases. The CDR3 DNA reads as TGTGCCAGCAGCTTGACAGGAGGAGGGGTATCCTACGAGCAGTACTTC. Its protein is CASSLTGGGVSYEQYF. Variable domain in full (rest from reference TRBV5-6 and TRBJ2-7): DAGVTQSPTHLIKTRGQQVTLRCSPKSGHDTVSWYQQALGQGPQFIFQYYEEEERQRGNFPDRFSGHQFPNYSSELNVNALLLGDSALYLCASSLTGGGVSYEQYFGPGTRLTVT.

The rearrangement joins TRBV2 to TRBJ2-1; 8 nucleotides match TRBD2. The CDR3 totals 16 residues. Germline loops: CDR1 SNHLY, CDR2 FYNNEI. With V trimmed by 4 bases and J by 1 base, 6 bases remained unmatched. The CDR3 here is CASSGSGGGSYNEQFF. The CDR3 coding sequence is TGTGCCAGCAGTGGTAGCGGCGGGGGGTCCTACAATGAGCAGTTCTTC.

The J gene is TRBJ1-1, the V gene TRBV6-5, with a tentative D call TRBD1 (5 bases). Trimming shortened V by 6 bases and J by 3 bases, and 14 bases separated the two germline ends. Germline values: CDR1 MNHEY, CDR2 SVGAGI. The CDR3 extends over 14 amino acids. The CDR3 nucleotides are TGTGCCAGCAGACTCCAGGGATGGCACACTGAAGCTTTCTTT. Its protein product is CASRLQGWHTEAFF.

The J gene is TRBJ2-4, the V gene TRBV15; a possible D gene is TRBD2 (5 bases). Trimming took 5 bases from V and 8 from J, leaving 25 bases between them. Per germline, CDR1 LNHNV and CDR2 YYDKDF (reference sequence). This CDR3 has 17 residues. CDR3 DNA sequence: TGTGCCACCAGCGCCCGAAGGAATAACCGAGGGAAGGACATTCAGTACTTC. This translates into CATSARRNNRGKDIQYF.

V usage is TRBV9 and J usage is TRBJ1-1; a weak D match, TRBD1 (6 bases). Trimming shortened V by 0 bases and J by 13 bases, and 19 bases separated the two germline ends. Germline V lookup: CDR1 SGDLS, CDR2 YYNGEE. CDR3 size: 14 residues. The CDR3 nucleotides are TGTGCCAGCAGCGTAGACGACAGGCCCGTCCGATGTTTCTTT. This codes for CASSVDDRPVRCFF.

J is TRBJ1-6 and V is TRBV27; D is undetermined. This CDR3 has 15 residues. V was pared by 1 base and J by 5 bases, with 9 bases between. The germline gives CDR1 MNHEY, CDR2 SMNVEV (reference sequence). The CDR3 coding sequence is TGTGCCAGCAGTTTATTGGCTGTTCATAATTCACCCCTCCACTTT. Amino acids: CASSLLAVHNSPLHF.

The chain links TRBV18 to TRBJ2-1; tentative D call: TRBD2 (5 bases). This CDR3 is 17 amino acids long. CDR1 and CDR2 (germline): KGHSH, LQKENI. V lost 3 bases, J lost 7 bases, and 22 bases lay in between. The CDR3 DNA reads TGTGCCAGCTCACCCGCCTTGGCGGCCACTCGCGGGAATGAGCAGTTCTTC. It specifies CASSPALAATRGNEQFF.

This sequence joins TRBV6-5 and TRBJ2-1; D unclear. V lost 6 bases to trimming and J lost 0 bases, with 9 bases between them. Germline assignment: CDR1 MNHEY and CDR2 SVGAGI. This CDR3 comprises 14 residues. The DNA of the CDR3 is TGTGCCAGCAGCGACTTAGCCTCCTACAATGAGCAGTTCTTC. Its translation: CASSDLASYNEQFF.

As for this clone: Additional DNA sequences in this sample encode the identical CDR3. The chain carries TRBV6-6 and TRBJ1-5, with 10 nucleotides matching TRBD1. The V segment lost 2 bases and the J segment 2 bases; nucleotides outside the gene matches: 3. CDR1 is MNHNY and CDR2 is SVGAGI in the germline V gene (reference sequence). This CDR3 is built from 16 residues. The CDR3 bases are TGTGCCAGCAGTTACCTCGGGACAGGGGGCAATCAGCCCCAGCATTTT. Amino acid sequence: CASSYLGTGGNQPQHF.

The genes are TRBV9 and TRBJ2-7; 7 nucleotides line up with TRBD1. The CDR3 covers 14 residues. Trimming at V came to 4 bases and at J to 6 bases, leaving 10 bases not matched to a gene. CDR1 is SGDLS and CDR2 is YYNGEE in the germline V gene. CDR3 protein: CASSLRQGGSEQYF. The CDR3 nucleotides are TGTGCCAGCAGCCTCCGACAGGGTGGATCCGAGCAGTACTTC.

The chain uses TRBV27 and TRBJ1-4; 7 bases are shared with TRBD1. The germline V gene encodes CDR1 MNHEY and CDR2 SMNVEV (reference sequence). This CDR3 is built from 14 residues. Trimming took 6 bases from V and 8 from J; bases not matched to a gene: 9. The CDR3 region is CASSLPGGSEKLFF. The DNA of the CDR3 is TGTGCCAGCAGCTTACCAGGGGGATCGGAAAAACTGTTTTTT.

This chain's CDR3 is CASSSLAGVYEQYF. DNA of the CDR3: TGTGCCAGCAGCTCCCTAGCGGGGGTCTACGAGCAGTACTTC. V is TRBV7-8 and J is TRBJ2-7; 10 bases are shared with TRBD2. J lost 3 bases, V lost 4 bases, and 3 bases had no gene match. This CDR3 has 14 residues. The V gene's germline CDR1 is SGHVS and CDR2 FQNEAQ.

J is TRBJ1-6 and V is TRBV30; D call uncertain. Germline CDR1 is GTSNPN and CDR2 is SVGIG (reference sequence). V was clipped by 3 bases and J by 5 bases, with 11 bases between them. CDR3 length: 14 residues. The CDR3 is CAWSAGRDNSPLHF. DNA for the CDR3: TGTGCCTGGAGCGCCGGGAGGGATAATTCACCCCTCCACTTT.

CDR3 DNA: TGTGCCAGCAAGTACAGGGGGCTCACAGATACGCAGTATTTT. This encodes CASKYRGLTDTQYF. The rearrangement joins TRBV2 to TRBJ2-3, with TRBD1 identical over 9 bases. The CDR3 totals 14 residues. The V gene end was trimmed by 7 bases and the J gene end by 2 bases; junction bases not matched to a gene: 4. The germline gives CDR1 SNHLY, CDR2 FYNNEI.

The chain employs TRBV13 and TRBJ1-2; 10 bases are a match to TRBD1. The CDR3 loop spans 14 amino acids. J lost 8 bases, V lost 0 bases, and 3 bases had no gene match. The germline gives CDR1 PRHDT, CDR2 FYEKMQ (reference sequence). CDR3 protein: CASSLGTGGLGYTF. Written as DNA, the CDR3 is TGTGCCAGCAGCTTAGGGACAGGGGGCTTGGGCTACACCTTC.

J is TRBJ1-4 and V is TRBV29-1, with D perhaps TRBD1 (5 bases). V lost 4 bases and J 1 base, leaving 13 bases between the germline ends. Germline V gives CDR1 SQVTM, CDR2 ANQGSEA. The CDR3 extends over 15 amino acids. In DNA, the CDR3 is TGCAGCGTTGCTCAGGGATTAGGAACTAATGAAAAACTGTTTTTT. It codes for CSVAQGLGTNEKLFF.

This chain uses TRBV11-2 with TRBJ2-3, with D uncertain. The CDR3 covers 12 residues. V lost 1 base to trimming and J lost 8 bases, with 7 bases between them. Germline V lookup: CDR1 SGHAT, CDR2 FQNNGV. CDR3: CASSLGPSTQYF. The CDR3 DNA sequence: TGTGCCAGCAGCTTAGGCCCCAGTACGCAGTATTTT.

The chain uses TRBV14 and TRBJ2-7, with D tentatively TRBD2 (5 bases). The length of the CDR3 is 15 residues. CDR1 and CDR2 from the germline V gene are SGHDN and FVKESK. With 4 bases removed from V and 1 base from J, the gap between germline ends came to 14 bases. CDR3 sequence: CASSPIGVLSYEQYF. The CDR3 coding sequence is TGTGCCAGCAGCCCCATCGGGGTCCTATCCTACGAGCAGTACTTC.

The V call is TRBV6-5, the J call TRBJ1-4; no clear D gene. Looked up from germline, CDR1 is MNHEY and CDR2 is SVGAGI. CDR3 size: 14 residues. Trimming stripped 8 bases from V and 2 bases from J, with 12 bases between. Written as DNA, the CDR3 is TGTGCCAGCGCGCCGACTCTCACTAATGAAAAACTGTTTTTT. Protein: CASAPTLTNEKLFF.